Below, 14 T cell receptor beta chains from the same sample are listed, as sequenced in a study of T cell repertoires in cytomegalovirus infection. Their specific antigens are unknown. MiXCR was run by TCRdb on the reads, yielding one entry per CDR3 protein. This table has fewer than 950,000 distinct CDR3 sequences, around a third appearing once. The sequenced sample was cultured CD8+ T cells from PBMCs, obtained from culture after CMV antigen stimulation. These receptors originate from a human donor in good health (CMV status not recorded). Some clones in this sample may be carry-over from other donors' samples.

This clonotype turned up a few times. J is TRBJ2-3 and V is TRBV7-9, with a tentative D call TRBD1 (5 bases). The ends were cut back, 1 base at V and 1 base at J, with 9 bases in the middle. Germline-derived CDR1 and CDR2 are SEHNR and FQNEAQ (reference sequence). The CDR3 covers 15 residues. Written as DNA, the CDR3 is TGTGCCAGCAGCTTAGTGTCACAGGGCACAGATACGCAGTATTTT. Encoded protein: CASSLVSQGTDTQYF.

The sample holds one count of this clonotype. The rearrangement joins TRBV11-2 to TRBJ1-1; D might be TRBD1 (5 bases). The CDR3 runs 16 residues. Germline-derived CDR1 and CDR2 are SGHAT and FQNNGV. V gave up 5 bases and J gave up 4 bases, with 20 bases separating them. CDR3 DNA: TGTGCCAGCAGCCGGCCAGGGAGCGGGGTTGGCACTGAAGCTTTCTTT. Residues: CASSRPGSGVGTEAFF.

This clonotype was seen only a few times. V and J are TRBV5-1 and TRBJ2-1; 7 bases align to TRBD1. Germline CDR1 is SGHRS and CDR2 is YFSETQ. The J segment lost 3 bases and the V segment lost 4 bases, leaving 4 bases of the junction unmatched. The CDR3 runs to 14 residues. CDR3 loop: CASSTQGNYNEQFF. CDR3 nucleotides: TGCGCCAGCAGCACACAGGGGAACTACAATGAGCAGTTCTTC. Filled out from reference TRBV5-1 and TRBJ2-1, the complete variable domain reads KAGVTQTPRYLIKTRGQQVTLSCSPISGHRSVSWYQQTPGQGLQFLFEYFSETQRNKGNFPGRFSGRQFSNSRSEMNVSTLELGDSALYLCASSTQGNYNEQFFGPGTRLTVL.

The CDR3 DNA is TGCAGCGTTGGGCCCGGACAATCAGATGGCTACACCTTC. Protein sequence: CSVGPGQSDGYTF. The chain employs TRBV29-1 and TRBJ1-2; possible D gene TRBD1, 5 bases. This CDR3 spans 13 amino acids. Germline assignment: CDR1 SQVTM and CDR2 ANQGSEA. The V and J ends lost 4 bases and 6 bases respectively, with 15 bases between them.

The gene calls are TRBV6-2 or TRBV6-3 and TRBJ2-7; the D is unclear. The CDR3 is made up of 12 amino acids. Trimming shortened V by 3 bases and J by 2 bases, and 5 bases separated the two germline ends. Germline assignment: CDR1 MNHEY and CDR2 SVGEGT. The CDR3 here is CASSYNAYEQYF. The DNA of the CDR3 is TGTGCCAGCAGTTATAATGCCTACGAGCAGTACTTC.

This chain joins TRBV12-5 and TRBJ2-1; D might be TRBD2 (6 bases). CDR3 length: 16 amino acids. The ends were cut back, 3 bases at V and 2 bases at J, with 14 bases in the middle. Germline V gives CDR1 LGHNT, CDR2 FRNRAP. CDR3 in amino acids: CASGLGTGPTYNEQFF. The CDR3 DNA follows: TGTGCTAGTGGTTTAGGGACTGGGCCGACCTACAATGAGCAGTTCTTC. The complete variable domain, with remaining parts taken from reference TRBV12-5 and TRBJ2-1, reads DARVTQTPRHKVTEMGQEVTMRCQPILGHNTVFWYRQTMMQGLELLAYFRNRAPLDDSGMPKDRFSAEMPDATLATLKIQPSEPRDSAVYFCASGLGTGPTYNEQFFGPGTRLTVL.

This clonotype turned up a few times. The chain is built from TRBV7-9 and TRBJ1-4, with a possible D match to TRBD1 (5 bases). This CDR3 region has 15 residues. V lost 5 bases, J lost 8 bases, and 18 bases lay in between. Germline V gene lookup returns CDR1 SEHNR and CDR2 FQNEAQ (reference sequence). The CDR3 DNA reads TGTGCCAGCAGCCTACGGCTCGGGGGTCGAGAAAAACTGTTTTTT. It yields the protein CASSLRLGGREKLFF.

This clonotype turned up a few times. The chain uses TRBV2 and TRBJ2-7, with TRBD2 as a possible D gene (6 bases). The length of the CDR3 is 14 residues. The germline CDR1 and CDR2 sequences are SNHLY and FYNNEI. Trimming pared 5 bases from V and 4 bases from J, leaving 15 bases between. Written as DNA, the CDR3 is TGTGCCAGCAGTACATATGAGGAGGGATACGAGCAGTACGTC. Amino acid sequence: CASSTYEEGYEQYV.

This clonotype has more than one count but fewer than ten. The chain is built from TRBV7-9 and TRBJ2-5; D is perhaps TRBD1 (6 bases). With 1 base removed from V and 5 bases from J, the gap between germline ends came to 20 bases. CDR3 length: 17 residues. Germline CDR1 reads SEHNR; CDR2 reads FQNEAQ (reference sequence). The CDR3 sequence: CASSLGGQLWGQETQYF. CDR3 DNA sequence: TGTGCCAGCAGCTTAGGAGGACAGCTTTGGGGGCAGGAGACCCAGTACTTC.

For the CDR3, the DNA is TGTGCCAGCAGTGATCAGGGTTACACCGGGGAGCTGTTTTTT. Its protein is CASSDQGYTGELFF. V and J are TRBV27 and TRBJ2-2, with D tentatively TRBD1 (5 bases). Trimming pared 5 bases from V and 3 bases from J, leaving 10 bases between. CDR3 length equals 14 residues. Germline CDR1 is MNHEY and CDR2 is SMNVEV (reference sequence).

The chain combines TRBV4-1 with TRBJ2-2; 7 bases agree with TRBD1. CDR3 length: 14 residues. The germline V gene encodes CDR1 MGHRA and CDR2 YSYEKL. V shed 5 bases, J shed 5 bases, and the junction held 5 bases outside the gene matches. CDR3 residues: CASSFPTGTGELFF. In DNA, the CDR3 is TGCGCCAGCAGCTTCCCGACAGGGACCGGGGAGCTGTTTTTT.

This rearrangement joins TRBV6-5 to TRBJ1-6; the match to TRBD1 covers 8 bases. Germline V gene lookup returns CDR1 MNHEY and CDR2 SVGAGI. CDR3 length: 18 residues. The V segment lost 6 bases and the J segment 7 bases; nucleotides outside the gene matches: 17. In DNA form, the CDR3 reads TGTGCCAGCAGCCCCCAGGGGGCTACAAGGGCCCTAAATTCACCCCTCCACTTT. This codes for CASSPQGATRALNSPLHF.

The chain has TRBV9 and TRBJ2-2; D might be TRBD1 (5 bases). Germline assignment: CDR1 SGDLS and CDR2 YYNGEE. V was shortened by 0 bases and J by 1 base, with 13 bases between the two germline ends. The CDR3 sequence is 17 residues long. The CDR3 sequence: CASSVDGRTKNTGELFF. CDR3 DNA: TGTGCCAGCAGCGTAGACGGCAGGACAAAGAACACCGGGGAGCTGTTTTTT.

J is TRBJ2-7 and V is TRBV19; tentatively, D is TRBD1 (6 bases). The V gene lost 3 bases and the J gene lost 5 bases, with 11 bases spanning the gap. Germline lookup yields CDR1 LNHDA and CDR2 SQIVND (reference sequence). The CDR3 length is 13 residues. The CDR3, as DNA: TGTGCCAGTAGTATGGTACAGGGCAACGAGCAGTACTTC. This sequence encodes CASSMVQGNEQYF.